Listed below are T cell receptor beta chains from one sample, sequenced in a study of T cell changes during pregnancy in multiple sclerosis. TCRdb's copy holds only in-frame clones and misses some; the assay was immunoSEQ multiplex PCR. The table has around 57,000 clones, 70% to 90% seen once. The sample was peripheral blood, taken in the first trimester of pregnancy. Every receptor here comes from a female donor in good health, enrolled as a control in a pregnancy study. The CDR3 runs from the conserved cysteine through the conserved F or W. A D gene is named only where the DNA matches it firmly.

TRBV5-6	TRBJ1-4	TRBD1	CASSRTGDNEKLFF	TGTGCCAGCAGTAGGACAGGGGATAATGAAAAACTGTTTTTT
TRBV15	TRBJ1-5	NA	CATSRAWGGEWSNQPQHF	TGTGCCACCAGCAGAGCCTGGGGGGGGGAGTGGAGCAATCAGCCCCAGCATTTT
TRBV5-1	TRBJ1-6	TRBD1	CASSMGQGSSPLHF	TGCGCCAGCAGCATGGGACAGGGAAGTTCACCCCTCCACTTT
TRBV7-2	TRBJ1-1	NA	CASSSQGMNTEAFF	TGTGCCAGCAGCTCACAGGGTATGAACACTGAAGCTTTCTTT
TRBV5-6	TRBJ2-7	NA	CASSLAGPYEQYF	TGTGCCAGCAGCTTAGCTGGTCCCTACGAGCAGTACTTC
TRBV5-4	TRBJ1-2	NA	CASTPRQADRYGYTF	TGTGCCAGCACACCCCGTCAGGCAGACCGATATGGCTACACCTTC
TRBV6-5	TRBJ2-7	NA	CASSYSAHRAYEQYF	TGTGCCAGCAGTTACTCGGCTCACAGGGCCTACGAGCAGTACTTC
TRBV5-6	TRBJ2-7	TRBD1	CASTDRGTYEQYF	TGTGCCAGCACGGACAGGGGGACCTACGAGCAGTACTTC
TRBV21-1	TRBJ2-1	NA	CASSKAELAGGVEQFF	TGTGCCAGCAGCAAAGCGGAGCTAGCGGGGGGGGTGGAGCAGTTCTTC
TRBV7-2	TRBJ1-2	TRBD1	CASSSQQGVDGYTF	TGTGCCAGCAGCTCCCAACAGGGGGTGGATGGCTACACCTTC
TRBV7-3	TRBJ1-2	NA	CASSLIAGRDGYTF	TGTGCCAGCAGCTTAATAGCAGGGAGGGATGGCTACACCTTC
TRBV7-3	TRBJ1-1	TRBD1	CASSRTGDTEAFF	TGTGCCAGCAGCCGAACAGGGGACACTGAAGCTTTCTTT
TRBV7-8	TRBJ1-2	NA	CAGGSGASYGYTF	TGTGCCGGTGGATCGGGTGCGAGCTATGGCTACACCTTC
TRBV7-2	TRBJ1-1	NA	CASSLWVGGSEAFF	TGTGCCAGCAGCTTATGGGTTGGGGGCAGTGAAGCTTTCTTT
TRBV29-1	TRBJ1-4	NA	CSVEDYRGTNEKLFF	TGCAGCGTTGAAGATTATCGGGGAACTAATGAAAAACTGTTTTTT
TRBV9	TRBJ1-2	NA	CASSVATDPIGGYTF	TGTGCCAGCAGCGTAGCTACAGACCCTATTGGTGGCTACACCTTC